This T cell receptor (beta chain) was retrieved from a study of siplizumab effects on memory and regulatory T cells. As to this clone: Its specificity is not known.

Repertoires were generated with immunoSEQ multiplex PCR, while TCRdb's copy carries only in-frame clones and drops some. Found here are about 40,000 clones, roughly 90% of them singletons; the top ten hold 0.25%. Germline assignment: CDR1 GTSNPN and CDR2 SVGIG (reference sequence). V lost 0 bases to trimming and J lost 1 base, with 6 bases between them. The CDR3 is made up of 13 amino acids. The study's findings and limits: Whether the proliferating Tregs (from siplizumab cultures) were suppressive was not confirmed.

This rearrangement joins TRBV30 to TRBJ2-5; D gene unclear. The TCR was taken from a human donor in good health. The sequenced sample was naive CD4+ T cells sorted from blood. The CDR3 coding sequence is TGTGCCTGGAGTGTACGCACCCAAGAGACCCAGTACTTC. Translation: CAWSVRTQETQYF.